This TCR beta chain was recorded in a study of T cell responses to AZD1222 COVID-19 vaccine. Study-wide results and limits: Recipients of AZD1222 seropositive at baseline numbered only 6 or 7. Nearly half of the spike-specific TCRs reportedly recognize variant regions that carry no mutations. An increase in Spike-specific TCR breadth and depth was observed after two AZD1222 doses.

The CDR3 length is 14 residues. With V trimmed by 3 bases and J by 5 bases, 7 bases remained unmatched. Per the germline V gene, CDR1 is SGHRS and CDR2 is YFSETQ. As regards this clone: The antigen is unknown.

Profiling relied on immunoSEQ multiplex PCR, and the TCRdb table lists in-frame clones only, not all of them. The sample has under 130,000 clones, 80% to 90% seen once. Here the sequenced sample was peripheral blood, taken on day 0 of AZD1222 vaccination. The receptor was derived from an adult in good health. This rearrangement joins TRBV5-1 to TRBJ2-5; 7 nucleotides line up with TRBD1. CDR3 nucleotides: TGCGCCAGCAGCTGGGGACAGAGGCGCGAGACCCAGTACTTC. Residues: CASSWGQRRETQYF.